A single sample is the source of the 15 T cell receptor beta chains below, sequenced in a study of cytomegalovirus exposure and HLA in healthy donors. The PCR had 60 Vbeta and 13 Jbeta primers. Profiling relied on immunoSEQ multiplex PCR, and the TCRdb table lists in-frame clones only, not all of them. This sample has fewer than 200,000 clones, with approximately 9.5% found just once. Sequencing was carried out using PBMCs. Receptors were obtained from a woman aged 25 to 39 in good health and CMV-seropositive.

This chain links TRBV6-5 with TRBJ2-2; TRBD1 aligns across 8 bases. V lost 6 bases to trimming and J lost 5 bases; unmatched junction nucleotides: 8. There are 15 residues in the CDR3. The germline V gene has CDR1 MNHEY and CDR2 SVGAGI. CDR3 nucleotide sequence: TGTGCCAGCAGGCCCGACAGGGGAACTACCGGGGAGCTGTTTTTT. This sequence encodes CASRPDRGTTGELFF.

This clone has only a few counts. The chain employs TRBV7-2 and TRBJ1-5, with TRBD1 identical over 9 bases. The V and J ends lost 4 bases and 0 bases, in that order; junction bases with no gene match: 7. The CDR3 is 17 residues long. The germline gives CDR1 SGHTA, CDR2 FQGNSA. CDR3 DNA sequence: TGTGCCAGCAGCTCCAAATGGACAGGGGTTAGCAATCAGCCCCAGCATTTT. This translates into CASSSKWTGVSNQPQHF.

DNA for the CDR3: TGCGCCAGCAGCCAGGGACTAGTAGATAACAATGAGCAGTTCTTC. This codes for CASSQGLVDNNEQFF. The chain joins TRBV5-1 to TRBJ2-1; the match to TRBD2 covers 8 bases. V trimming: 4 bases; J trimming: 5 bases; junction bases outside the gene matches: 8. This CDR3 is built from 15 residues. The V gene's germline CDR1 is SGHRS and CDR2 YFSETQ.

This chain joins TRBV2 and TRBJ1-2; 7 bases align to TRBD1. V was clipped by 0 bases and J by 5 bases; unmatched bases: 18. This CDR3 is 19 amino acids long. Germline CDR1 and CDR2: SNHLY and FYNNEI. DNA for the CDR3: TGTGCCAGCAGTGAAGCGCCTGGGACAGTGGGGCCCTACCAATATGGCTACACCTTC. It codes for CASSEAPGTVGPYQYGYTF.

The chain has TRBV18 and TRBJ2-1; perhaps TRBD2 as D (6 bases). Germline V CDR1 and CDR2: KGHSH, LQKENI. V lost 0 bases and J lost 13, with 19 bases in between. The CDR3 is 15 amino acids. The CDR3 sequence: CASSPPGGAEARQFF. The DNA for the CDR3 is TGTGCCAGCTCACCACCGGGGGGAGCAGAGGCTCGTCAGTTCTTC.

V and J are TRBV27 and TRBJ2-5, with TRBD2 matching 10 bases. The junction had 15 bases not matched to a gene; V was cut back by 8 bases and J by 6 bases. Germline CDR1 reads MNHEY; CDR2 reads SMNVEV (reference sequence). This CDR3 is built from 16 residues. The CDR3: CASGLAGGRRGKTQYF. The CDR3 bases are TGTGCCAGCGGATTAGCGGGAGGCCGCCGCGGGAAGACCCAGTACTTC.

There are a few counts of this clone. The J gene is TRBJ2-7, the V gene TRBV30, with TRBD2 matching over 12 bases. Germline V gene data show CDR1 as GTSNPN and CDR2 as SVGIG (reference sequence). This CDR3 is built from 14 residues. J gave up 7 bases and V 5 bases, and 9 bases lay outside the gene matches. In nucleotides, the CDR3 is TGTGCCTGGGCGGAACTAGCGGGAGGCCGAGAGCAGTACTTC. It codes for CAWAELAGGREQYF.

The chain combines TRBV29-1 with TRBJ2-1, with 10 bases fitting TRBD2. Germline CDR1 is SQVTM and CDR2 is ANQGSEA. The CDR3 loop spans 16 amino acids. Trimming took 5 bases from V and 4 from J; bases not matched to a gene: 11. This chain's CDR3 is CSVSGTSATLYNEQFF. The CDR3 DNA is TGCAGCGTTAGTGGGACTAGCGCAACTCTTTACAATGAGCAGTTCTTC.

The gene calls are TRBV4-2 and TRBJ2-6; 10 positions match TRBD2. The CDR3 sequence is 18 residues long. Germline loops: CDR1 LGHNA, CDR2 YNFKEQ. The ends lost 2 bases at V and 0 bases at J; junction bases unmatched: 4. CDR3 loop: CASSQRTSGISGANVLTF. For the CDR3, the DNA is TGTGCCAGCAGCCAAAGGACTAGCGGAATCTCTGGGGCCAACGTCCTGACTTTC.

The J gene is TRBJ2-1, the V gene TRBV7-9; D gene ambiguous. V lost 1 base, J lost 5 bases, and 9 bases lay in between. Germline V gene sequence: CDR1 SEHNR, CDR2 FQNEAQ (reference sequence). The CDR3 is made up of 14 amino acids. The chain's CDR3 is CASSLVNLNNEQFF. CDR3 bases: TGTGCCAGCAGCTTAGTCAACTTGAACAATGAGCAGTTCTTC. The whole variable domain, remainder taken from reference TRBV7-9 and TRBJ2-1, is DTGVSQNPRHKITKRGQNVTFRCDPISEHNRLYWYRQTLGQGPEFLTYFQNEAQLEKSRLLSDRFSAERPKGSFSTLEIQRTEQGDSAMYLCASSLVNLNNEQFFGPGTRLTVL.

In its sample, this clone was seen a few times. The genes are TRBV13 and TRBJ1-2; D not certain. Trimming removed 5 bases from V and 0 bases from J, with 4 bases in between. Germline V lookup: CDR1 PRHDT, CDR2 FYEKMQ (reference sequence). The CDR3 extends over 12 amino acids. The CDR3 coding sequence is TGTGCCAGCAGCCTCTCTAACTATGGCTACACCTTC. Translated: CASSLSNYGYTF.

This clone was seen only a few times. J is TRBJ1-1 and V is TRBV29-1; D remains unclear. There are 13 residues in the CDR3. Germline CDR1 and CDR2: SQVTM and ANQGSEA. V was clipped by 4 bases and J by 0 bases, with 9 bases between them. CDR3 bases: TGCAGCGTTGCTAAAGAAATGAACACTGAAGCTTTCTTT. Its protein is CSVAKEMNTEAFF.

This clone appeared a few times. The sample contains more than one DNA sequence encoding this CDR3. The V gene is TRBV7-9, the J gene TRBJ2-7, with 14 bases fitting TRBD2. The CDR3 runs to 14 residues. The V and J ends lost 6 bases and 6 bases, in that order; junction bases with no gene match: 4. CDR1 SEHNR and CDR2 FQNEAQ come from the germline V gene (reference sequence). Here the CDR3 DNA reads TGTGCCAGCAGTCGACTAGCGGGAGGGAGCGAGCAGTACTTC. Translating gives CASSRLAGGSEQYF.

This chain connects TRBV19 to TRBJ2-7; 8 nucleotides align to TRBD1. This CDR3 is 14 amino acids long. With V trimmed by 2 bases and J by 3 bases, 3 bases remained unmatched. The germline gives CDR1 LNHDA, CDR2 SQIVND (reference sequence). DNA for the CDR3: TGTGCCAGTAGTATACAGGGGGCTCGCTACGAGCAGTACTTC. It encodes CASSIQGARYEQYF.

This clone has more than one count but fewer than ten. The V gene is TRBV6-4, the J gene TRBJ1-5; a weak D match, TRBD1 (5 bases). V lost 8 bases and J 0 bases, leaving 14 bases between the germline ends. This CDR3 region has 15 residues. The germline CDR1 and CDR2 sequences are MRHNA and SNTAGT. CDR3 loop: CASRAGLDSNQPQHF. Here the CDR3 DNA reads TGTGCCAGCCGGGCAGGGTTGGATAGCAATCAGCCCCAGCATTTT.